The clone carrying this TCR beta chain was observed a handful of times. The entry originates in a study of blood T cell repertoires in COVID-19. In germline, CDR1 is SGHRS, CDR2 YFSETQ. The V and J ends lost 0 bases and 3 bases respectively, with 18 bases between them. The CDR3 runs 17 residues. The participants were between 18 and 89 years old and came from under 25 US areas. Clinical history as reported by participants underpinned cohort assignment. Exposed participants came across a COVID-19 case within 2 weeks before study entry. Methods used by the authors: Estimation of nucleated cell counts was performed using reference gene primer amplification. Sequencing was performed with immunoSEQ multiplex PCR; in TCRdb, only in-frame clones are kept and a portion is missing. The V and J calls and clone size are taken from that table; D and trimming were inferred from the DNA. The data show 400,000 to 500,000 clones, approximately 91% seen once.

This receptor was taken from a woman aged 18-29 years who had been exposed to COVID-19. This rearrangement joins TRBV5-1 to TRBJ1-2, with no clear D. Sequencing used PBMCs or T cells enriched from blood (not recorded which). Here the CDR3 reads CASSLEVGRSSDYGYTF. In nucleotides, the CDR3 is TGCGCCAGCAGCTTGGAAGTAGGGAGGAGTTCGGACTATGGCTACACCTTC.